This T cell receptor (beta chain) was recovered during a study of blood T cell repertoires in COVID-19. The wider study: The study drew acute and convalescent COVID-19 samples from the United States, Italy and Spain. PBMCs, B-cell-depleted T cells, or T cells were the source of the cDNA or gDNA that made up the material.

J was trimmed by 8 bases and V by 5 bases; bases with no gene match: 8. In germline, CDR1 is MNHEY, CDR2 SVGEGT. This CDR3 is built from 14 residues. Methods used by the authors: Amplification with reference gene primers provided the estimates of nucleated cell counts. The assay was immunoSEQ multiplex PCR, and TCRdb's table has in-frame clones only and misses some. From that table come the V and J calls and clone size; the DNA was used to work out D and trimming. The top ten clones hold approximately 8.8% of a sample with fewer than 60,000 clones, roughly nine tenths of them seen once. The chain combines TRBV6-2 or TRBV6-3 with TRBJ2-1, with TRBD2 matching 8 bases. The sequence came from an elderly man with active or convalescent COVID-19. The material sequenced was peripheral blood. CDR3 in amino acids: CASSTGGADHEQFF. Here the CDR3 DNA reads TGTGCCAGCAGTACGGGGGGGGCCGACCATGAGCAGTTCTTC.